This T cell receptor beta chain is from a study of shared clonotypes between healthy human individuals. At the level of the study: The donor pool was made up of a couple of women and three men aged 18 to 49.

Each of the donors was a healthy adult who was HIV-negative and had not had a recent acute infection or vaccination. CD45RO+ cells went into CD8 memory alongside CCR7-negative CD45RA+ TemRA cells. Trimming took 0 bases from V and 8 from J; bases not matched to a gene: 7. The CDR3 is 14 amino acids. Germline V gene sequence: CDR1 GTSNPN, CDR2 SVGIG (reference sequence). With regard to this clone: Its antigen remains unknown.

Study-wide findings and caveats: The donor pool, a small one, limited the genetic and exposure-history diversity represented.

Using immunoSEQ multiplex PCR, the repertoire was profiled, and TCRdb retains in-frame clones only, with some absent. The repertoire holds 650,000 to 700,000 clones, 90% seen once, with around a third in the top ten. This clonotype originated in a young man in good health. Some clones in this sample may be carry-over from other donors' samples. The chain is built from TRBV30 and TRBJ2-1, with TRBD2 identical over 7 bases. What was sequenced was memory CD8+ T cells from PBMCs. Sample subset: CD45RO+ cells pooled with CCR7-negative TemRA cells. CDR3 bases: TGTGCCTGGAGTGTACGACTAGCCGTCGATGAGCAGTTCTTC. It encodes CAWSVRLAVDEQFF.